This T cell receptor (beta chain) emerged from a study of CD8 T cells in Susac syndrome (dated by TCRdb to between 2019 and 2020). Study-level background: The study used repertoire sequencing to test whether antigen drove CD8+ T cell activation and differentiation in Susac syndrome.

The full study reports these points: The number of individuals in the TCR sequencing and HLA analysis was acknowledged as relatively small.

RNA was extracted using the RNeasy kit, and about 0.45 to 1 ug of the RNA was reverse transcribed with random hexamers. The immunoSEQ multiplex PCR assay, which covers 54 Vbeta and 13 Jbeta segments, was used to amplify TCR beta CDR3 regions. PCR amplification bias was corrected by using a synthetic template baseline for primer optimization and computational correction. The study's own analysis went as follows. Reads were annotated to V, D and J genes per IMGT and analyzed with immunoSEQ Analyzer, keeping only productive sequences. To calculate clonality, Shannon entropy was normalized by log2 of the number of productive unique sequences and then subtracted from one. For each patient and control, public and private clones were evaluated among the 100 most prevalent clones. Susac-specific clones were defined as absent from healthy and MS cohorts, roughly 1,100 published viral clones and other ImmuneACCESS disease sequences. Starting from the raw public reads, TCRdb applied fastp trimming at Q25, assembled clones with MiXCR and retained in-frame beta chains. Identical CDR3 proteins give one entry, which carries the most common genes and DNA. The V and J calls and clone size come from TCRdb's table, not from the authors' own analysis. In all, the sample holds some 160,000 distinct CDR3 sequences, and under 95% of those were seen once. The ten largest make up 0.08% of the sample.

Worth noting for this clonotype: The specificity of this receptor is unknown. No per-base quality is available; no much larger clone lies one base away.

Via the germline V gene, CDR1 is MDHEN and CDR2 SYDVKM. Its CDR3 holds 13 amino acids, cysteine through phenylalanine. The CDR3 DNA has 39 bases and is translated from base 1. Trimming accounts for 10 bases at V and 0 bases at J, while the number of junction bases matched to no gene is 6. High-throughput TCR beta sequencing profiled peripheral blood CD8+ and CD4+ T cells from healthy donors, Susac syndrome patients and multiple sclerosis patients. Healthy donors were age- and sex-matched controls. Bulk CD8+ and CD4+ T cells were purified by magnetic negative isolation, while CD8+ TEMRA cells were enriched using FACS. Blood was collected in EDTA tubes and processed within 24 hours, with PBMCs isolated through density gradient centrifugation. PBMCs destined for TCR sequencing were cryopreserved in liquid nitrogen and later thawed in a 37 °C water bath. The sorted or isolated CD4+, CD8+ and CD8+ TEMRA cells reached a purity of at least 90%.

Sequencing used CD4+ T cells from PBMCs. The source is a human donor in good health. The chain uses TRBV28 and TRBJ2-7; 7 bases in the middle match TRBD2. The CDR3 region has the sequence CATRRTSSYEQYF. The DNA reads TGTGCCACTAGGAGGACTAGCTCCTACGAGCAGTACTTC.